This note documents a single T cell receptor beta chain sequence. This entry comes from a study of blood T cell repertoires in COVID-19. Overall study: The cDNA or gDNA used as material had been derived from T cells, B-cell-depleted T cells, or PBMCs.

Germline lookup yields CDR1 MNHEY and CDR2 SMNVEV (reference sequence). CDR3 size: 16 residues. Germline trimming cut 2 bases from V and 1 base from J; bases unmatched to any gene: 3. Method: immunoSEQ multiplex PCR; TCRdb's copy keeps in-frame clones and lacks some. The sample has 53,000 or so clones, around 79% seen once. V is TRBV27 and J is TRBJ2-5; 11 nucleotides agree with TRBD2. This TCR was recovered from a man in his 70s with active or convalescent COVID-19. Material for sequencing was peripheral blood. In DNA form, the CDR3 reads TGTGCCAGCAGTTTAGAACTAGCGGGAGCCCAAGAGACCCAGTACTTC. This gives the protein CASSLELAGAQETQYF.